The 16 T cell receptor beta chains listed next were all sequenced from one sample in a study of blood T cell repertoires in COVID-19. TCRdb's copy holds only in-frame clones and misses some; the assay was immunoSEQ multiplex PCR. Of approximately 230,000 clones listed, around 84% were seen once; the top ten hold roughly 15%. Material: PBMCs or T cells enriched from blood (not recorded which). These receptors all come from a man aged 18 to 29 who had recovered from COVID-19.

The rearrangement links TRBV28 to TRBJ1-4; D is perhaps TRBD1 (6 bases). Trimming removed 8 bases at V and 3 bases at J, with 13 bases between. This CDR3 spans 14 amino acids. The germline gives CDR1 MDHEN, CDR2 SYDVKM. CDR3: CASGLGGANEKLFF. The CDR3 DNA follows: TGTGCCAGCGGACTAGGGGGAGCTAATGAAAAACTGTTTTTT.

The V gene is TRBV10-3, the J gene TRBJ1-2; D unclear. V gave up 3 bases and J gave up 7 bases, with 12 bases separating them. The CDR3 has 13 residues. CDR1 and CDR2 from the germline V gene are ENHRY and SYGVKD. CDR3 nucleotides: TGTGCCATCAGTGACCCGGGGTTGGGTGGCTACACCTTC. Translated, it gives CAISDPGLGGYTF.

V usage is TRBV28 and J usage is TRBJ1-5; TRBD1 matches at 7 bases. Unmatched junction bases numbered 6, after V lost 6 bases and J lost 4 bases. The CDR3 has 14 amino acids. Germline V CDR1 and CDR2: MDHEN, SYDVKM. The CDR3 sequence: CASSRGQQNQPQHF. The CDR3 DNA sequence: TGTGCCAGCAGCCGGGGACAGCAAAATCAGCCCCAGCATTTT.

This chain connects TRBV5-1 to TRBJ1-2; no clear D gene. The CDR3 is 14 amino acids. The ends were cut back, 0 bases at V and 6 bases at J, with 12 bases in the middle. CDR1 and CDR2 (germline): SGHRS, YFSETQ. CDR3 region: CASSLELGVDGYTF. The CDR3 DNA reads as TGCGCCAGCAGCTTGGAGCTGGGCGTCGATGGCTACACCTTC.

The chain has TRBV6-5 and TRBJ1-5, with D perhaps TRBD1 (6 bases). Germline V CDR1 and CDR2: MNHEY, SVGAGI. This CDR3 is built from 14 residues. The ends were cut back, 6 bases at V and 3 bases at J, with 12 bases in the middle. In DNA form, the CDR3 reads TGTGCCAGCAGGGAGACAGGAGTCAATCAGCCCCAGCATTTT. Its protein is CASRETGVNQPQHF.

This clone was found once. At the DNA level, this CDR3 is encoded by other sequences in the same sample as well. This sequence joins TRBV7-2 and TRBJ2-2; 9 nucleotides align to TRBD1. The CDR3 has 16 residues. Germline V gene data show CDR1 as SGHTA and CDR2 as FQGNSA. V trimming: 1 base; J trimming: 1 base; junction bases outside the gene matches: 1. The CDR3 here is CASSLGGQGNTGELFF. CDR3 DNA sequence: TGTGCCAGCAGCTTAGGGGGACAGGGGAACACCGGGGAGCTGTTTTTT.

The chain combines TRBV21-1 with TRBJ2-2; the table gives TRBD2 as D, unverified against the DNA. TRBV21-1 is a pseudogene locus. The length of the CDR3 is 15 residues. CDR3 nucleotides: TGTGCCAGCAGCACGTCTAGCGGGAGGACCGGGGAGCTGTTTTTT. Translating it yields CASSTSSGRTGELFF.

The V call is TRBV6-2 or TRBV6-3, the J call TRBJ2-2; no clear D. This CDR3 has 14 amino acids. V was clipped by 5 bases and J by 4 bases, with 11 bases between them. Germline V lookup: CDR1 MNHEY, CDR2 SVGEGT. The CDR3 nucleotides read TGTGCCAGCAGTCTCGGCGACTTCACCGGGGAGCTGTTTTTT. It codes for CASSLGDFTGELFF.

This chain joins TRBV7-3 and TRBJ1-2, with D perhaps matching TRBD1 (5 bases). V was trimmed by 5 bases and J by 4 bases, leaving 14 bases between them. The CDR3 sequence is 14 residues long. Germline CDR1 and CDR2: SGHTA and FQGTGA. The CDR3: CASSPHDRFYGYTF. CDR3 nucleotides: TGTGCCAGCAGCCCACACGACAGATTCTATGGCTACACCTTC.

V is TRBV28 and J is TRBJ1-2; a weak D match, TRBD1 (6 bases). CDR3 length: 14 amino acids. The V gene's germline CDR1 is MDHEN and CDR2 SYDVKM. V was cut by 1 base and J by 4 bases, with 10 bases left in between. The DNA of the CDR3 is TGTGCCAGCAGTTTATCAGGGGATGGCTATGGCTACACCTTC. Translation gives CASSLSGDGYGYTF.

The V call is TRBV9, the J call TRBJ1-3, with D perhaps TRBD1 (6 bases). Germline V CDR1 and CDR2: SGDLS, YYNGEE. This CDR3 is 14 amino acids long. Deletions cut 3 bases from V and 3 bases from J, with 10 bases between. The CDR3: CASSGGTFGNTIYF. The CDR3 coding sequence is TGTGCCAGCAGCGGGGGGACATTTGGAAACACCATATATTTT.

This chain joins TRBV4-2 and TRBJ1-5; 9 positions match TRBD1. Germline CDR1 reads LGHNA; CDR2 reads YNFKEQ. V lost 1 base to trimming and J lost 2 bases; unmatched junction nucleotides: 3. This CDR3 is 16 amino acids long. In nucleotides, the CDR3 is TGTGCCAGCAGCCAAGGGGACAGGGTAGGCAATCAGCCCCAGCATTTT. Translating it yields CASSQGDRVGNQPQHF.

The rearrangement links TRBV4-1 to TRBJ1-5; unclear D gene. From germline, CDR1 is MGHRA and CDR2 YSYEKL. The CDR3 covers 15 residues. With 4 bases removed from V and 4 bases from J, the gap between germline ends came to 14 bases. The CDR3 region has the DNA TGCGCCAGCAGCCCCGGTGTCAATGGTAATCAGCCCCAGCATTTT. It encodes CASSPGVNGNQPQHF.

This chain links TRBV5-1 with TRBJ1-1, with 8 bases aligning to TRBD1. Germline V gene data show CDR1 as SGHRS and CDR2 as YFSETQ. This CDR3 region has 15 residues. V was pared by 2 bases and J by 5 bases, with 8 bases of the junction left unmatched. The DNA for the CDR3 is TGCGCCAGCAGCTTATCCGGACAGGGACGGACTGAAGCTTTCTTT. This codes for CASSLSGQGRTEAFF.

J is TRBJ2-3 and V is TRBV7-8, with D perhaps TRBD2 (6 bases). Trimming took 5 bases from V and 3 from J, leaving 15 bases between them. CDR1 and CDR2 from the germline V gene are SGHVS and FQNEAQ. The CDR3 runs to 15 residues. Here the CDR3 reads CASSPRAGNTDTQYF. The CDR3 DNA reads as TGTGCCAGCAGCCCCCGGGCGGGGAATACAGATACGCAGTATTTT. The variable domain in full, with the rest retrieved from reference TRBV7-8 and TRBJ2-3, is GAGVSQSPRYKVAKRGQDVALRCDPISGHVSLFWYQQALGQGPEFLTYFQNEAQLDKSGLPSDRFFAERPEGSVSTLKIQRTQQEDSAVYLCASSPRAGNTDTQYFGPGTRLTVL.

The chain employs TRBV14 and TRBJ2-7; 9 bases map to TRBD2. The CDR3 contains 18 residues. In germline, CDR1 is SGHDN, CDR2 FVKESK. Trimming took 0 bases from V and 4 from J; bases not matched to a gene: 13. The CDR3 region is CASSQETPVVAGVYEQYF. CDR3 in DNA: TGTGCCAGCAGCCAAGAAACTCCCGTTGTAGCGGGAGTTTACGAGCAGTACTTC.